These 17 T cell receptor beta chains were all obtained from the same sample, sequenced in a study of blood T cell dynamics during melanoma immunotherapy. Produced via immunoSEQ multiplex PCR; TCRdb's table is partial and in-frame only. This table has 20,000 to 30,000 clones, around 88% appearing once. Time point specified: pre-treatment baseline. The source material was blood, sampled from a patient treated with checkpoint blockade. The receptors derive from a human donor with melanoma.

The chain has TRBV21-1 and TRBJ2-1; the D segment call TRBD2 is taken from the table without a DNA check. TRBV21-1 is flagged as a pseudogene. The CDR3 runs to 18 residues. CDR3 nucleotides: TGTGCCAGCAGCATGACTAGCGGGAGGTCTCCGGACTACAATGAGCAGTTCTTC. Translation gives CASSMTSGRSPDYNEQFF.

The chain uses TRBV9 and TRBJ1-2; D is uncertain. From germline, CDR1 is SGDLS and CDR2 YYNGEE. The CDR3 is made up of 13 amino acids. The V gene lost 0 bases and the J gene lost 6 bases, with 9 bases spanning the gap. The CDR3 sequence is CASSVEGVDGYTF. In nucleotides, the CDR3 is TGTGCCAGCAGCGTAGAGGGAGTAGATGGCTACACCTTC.

V usage is TRBV6-1 and J usage is TRBJ2-7; 9 bases align to TRBD2. The CDR3 contains 14 residues. Unmatched junction bases numbered 9, after V lost 7 bases and J lost 5 bases. CDR1 and CDR2 (germline): MNHNS, SASEGT. The CDR3 nucleotides are TGTGCCAGCATTCATAGCGGGAGCCGGGACGAGCAGTACTTC. Translated, it gives CASIHSGSRDEQYF.

The chain links TRBV7-9 to TRBJ2-7, with 8 bases that match TRBD2. Unmatched junction bases numbered 9, after V lost 1 base and J lost 4 bases. The CDR3 totals 16 residues. Germline-derived CDR1 and CDR2 are SEHNR and FQNEAQ (reference sequence). The CDR3 is CASSLVSGGRLYEQYF. CDR3 coding DNA: TGTGCCAGCAGCTTAGTCTCTGGCGGGAGGCTGTACGAGCAGTACTTC. Complete variable domain (other parts from reference TRBV7-9 and TRBJ2-7): DTGVSQNPRHKITKRGQNVTFRCDPISEHNRLYWYRQTLGQGPEFLTYFQNEAQLEKSRLLSDRFSAERPKGSFSTLEIQRTEQGDSAMYLCASSLVSGGRLYEQYFGPGTRLTVT.

The chain has TRBV29-1 and TRBJ2-3; D might be TRBD2 (6 bases). CDR1 is SQVTM, CDR2 ANQGSEA, per germline. The CDR3 sequence is 13 residues long. The V and J ends lost 3 bases and 4 bases respectively, with 11 bases between them. This chain's CDR3 is CSVDRRGADTQYF. In DNA, the CDR3 is TGCAGCGTTGACAGGCGGGGTGCAGATACGCAGTATTTT.

The CDR3 region has the DNA TGCGCCAGCAGCACTCCCAGCGGGAGGGCCCCCTACGAGCAGTACTTC. Amino acid sequence: CASSTPSGRAPYEQYF. The chain recombines TRBV5-1 with TRBJ2-7, with 10 nucleotides matching TRBD2. Looked up from germline, CDR1 is SGHRS and CDR2 is YFSETQ. The junction had 9 bases not matched to a gene; V was cut back by 4 bases and J by 2 bases. The CDR3 is 16 residues long.

This clone was picked up one time. The chain couples TRBV9 to TRBJ1-2, with D hard to call. V gave up 4 bases and J gave up 7 bases, with 29 bases separating them. CDR1 SGDLS and CDR2 YYNGEE come from the germline V gene. The CDR3 length is 18 residues. CDR3 in DNA: TGTGCCAGCAGCTCAGTCCGCCCGGCGGGCCCTCTATGGGGTGGCTACACCTTC. It specifies CASSSVRPAGPLWGGYTF.

The chain is built from TRBV5-1 and TRBJ1-3; D remains unclear. Germline CDR1 reads SGHRS; CDR2 reads YFSETQ. The CDR3 totals 17 residues. Trimming removed 3 bases from V and 0 bases from J, with 16 bases in between. CDR3 nucleotides: TGCGCCAGCAGCTCGTACCGAGGAGGGAGCTCTGGAAACACCATATATTTT. It translates to CASSSYRGGSSGNTIYF.

The chain carries TRBV5-1 and TRBJ2-3, with 7 bases matching TRBD2. Trimming cost V 3 bases and J 2 bases; bases outside gene matches: 6. Germline CDR1 reads SGHRS; CDR2 reads YFSETQ. The CDR3 is 15 residues long. CDR3 nucleotide sequence: TGCGCCAGCAGCTCTAGCGGATCATCCACAGATACGCAGTATTTT. As protein: CASSSSGSSTDTQYF.

The rearrangement joins TRBV11-2 to TRBJ2-7; 8 bases are a match to TRBD1. Per germline, CDR1 SGHAT and CDR2 FQNNGV. This CDR3 region has 14 residues. Trimming removed 5 bases from V and 4 bases from J; junction bases left unmatched: 7. CDR3 loop: CASSPLRTGYEQYF. The CDR3, as DNA: TGTGCCAGCAGCCCCCTTAGGACAGGGTACGAGCAGTACTTC.

The chain joins TRBV4-2 to TRBJ1-1; the D gene is possibly TRBD1 (6 bases). With 4 bases removed from V and 1 base from J, the gap between germline ends came to 13 bases. CDR1 and CDR2 from the germline V gene are LGHNA and YNFKEQ. The CDR3 has 15 amino acids. The CDR3 sequence is CASSPARTENTEAFF. The CDR3 DNA sequence: TGTGCCAGCAGCCCTGCCAGGACAGAGAACACTGAAGCTTTCTTT.

V is TRBV5-6 and J is TRBJ2-7; no definite D call. The germline V and J ends were trimmed by 7 bases and 5 bases, with 19 bases remaining between them. Germline V gene lookup returns CDR1 SGHDT and CDR2 YYEEEE. The CDR3 is 14 amino acids. DNA of the CDR3: TGTGCCAGCGCCTCTTGGACGTCCGATCACGAGCAGTACTTC. Residues: CASASWTSDHEQYF.

The chain couples TRBV7-3 to TRBJ2-2; D not certain. CDR3 length: 12 amino acids. The germline V and J ends were trimmed by 4 bases and 6 bases, with 6 bases remaining between them. Germline values: CDR1 SGHTA, CDR2 FQGTGA. The CDR3 DNA sequence: TGTGCCAGCAGCTCCGGATCCGGGGAGCTGTTTTTT. Its protein product is CASSSGSGELFF.

The chain combines TRBV15 with TRBJ2-5, with D tentatively TRBD1 (7 bases). This CDR3 is 15 amino acids long. Looked up from germline, CDR1 is LNHNV and CDR2 is YYDKDF (reference sequence). Trimming took off 5 bases at V and 2 bases at J, with 15 bases between the two ends. The CDR3 is CATSAGGIHQETQYF. DNA for the CDR3: TGTGCCACCAGCGCAGGGGGGATCCATCAAGAGACCCAGTACTTC.

This clone was counted once. The rearrangement uses TRBV19 and TRBJ1-1; possibly TRBD1 for D (6 bases). Germline values: CDR1 LNHDA, CDR2 SQIVND (reference sequence). V was trimmed by 5 bases and J by 0 bases, leaving 19 bases between them. The length of the CDR3 is 17 residues. The CDR3 DNA sequence: TGTGCCAGTAGTCCGTTGACAGGCCGGAAAATGAACACTGAAGCTTTCTTT. It codes for CASSPLTGRKMNTEAFF.

This clone was observed a few times. The gene calls are TRBV19 and TRBJ2-7; D uncertain. The germline V and J ends were trimmed by 8 bases and 3 bases, with 11 bases remaining between them. This CDR3 has 12 residues. Germline CDR1 and CDR2: LNHDA and SQIVND (reference sequence). CDR3 coding DNA: TGTGCCAGTTCTGGTGGGTTCTACGAGCAGTACTTC. Residues: CASSGGFYEQYF.

The rearrangement uses TRBV9 and TRBJ2-4, with 7 nucleotides matching TRBD2. From germline, CDR1 is SGDLS and CDR2 YYNGEE. There are 18 residues in the CDR3. V lost 4 bases and J lost 0; bases outside the gene matches: 13. The chain's CDR3 is CASSLGPGEGEAKNIQYF. For the CDR3, the DNA is TGTGCCAGCAGCCTCGGACCTGGGGAGGGAGAAGCCAAAAACATTCAGTACTTC.